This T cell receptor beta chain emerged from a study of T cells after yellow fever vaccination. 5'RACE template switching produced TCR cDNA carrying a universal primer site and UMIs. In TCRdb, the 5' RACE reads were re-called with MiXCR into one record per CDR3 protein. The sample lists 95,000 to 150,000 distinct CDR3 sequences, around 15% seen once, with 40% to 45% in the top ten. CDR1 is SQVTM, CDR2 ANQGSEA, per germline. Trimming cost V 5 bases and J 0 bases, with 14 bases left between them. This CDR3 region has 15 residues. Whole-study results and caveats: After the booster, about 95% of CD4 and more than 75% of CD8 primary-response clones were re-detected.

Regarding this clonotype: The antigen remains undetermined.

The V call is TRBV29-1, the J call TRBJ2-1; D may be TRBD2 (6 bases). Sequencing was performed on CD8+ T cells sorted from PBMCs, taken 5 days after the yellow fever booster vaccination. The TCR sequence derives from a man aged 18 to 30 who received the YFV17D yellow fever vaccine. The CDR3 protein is CSVPWGDLSYNEQFF. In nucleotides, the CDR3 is TGCAGCGTTCCGTGGGGGGACCTCTCCTACAATGAGCAGTTCTTC.